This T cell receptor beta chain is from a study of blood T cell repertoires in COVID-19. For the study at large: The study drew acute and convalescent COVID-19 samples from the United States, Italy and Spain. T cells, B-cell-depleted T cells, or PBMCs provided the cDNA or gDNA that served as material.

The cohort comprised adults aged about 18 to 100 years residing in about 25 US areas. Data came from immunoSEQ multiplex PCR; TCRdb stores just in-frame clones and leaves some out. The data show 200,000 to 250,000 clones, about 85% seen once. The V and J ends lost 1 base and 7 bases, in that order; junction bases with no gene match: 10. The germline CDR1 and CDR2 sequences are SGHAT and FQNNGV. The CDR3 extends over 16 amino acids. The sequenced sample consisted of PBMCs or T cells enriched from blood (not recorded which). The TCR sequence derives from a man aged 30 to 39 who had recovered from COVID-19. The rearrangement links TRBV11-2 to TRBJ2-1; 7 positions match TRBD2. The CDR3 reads CASSLVFSGTGNEQFF. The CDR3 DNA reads TGTGCCAGCAGCTTAGTCTTCAGCGGGACGGGTAATGAGCAGTTCTTC.